This T cell receptor (beta chain) comes out of a study of CD8 T cells in Susac syndrome. Reverse transcription used roughly 0.45 to 1 ug RNA and random hexamers. TCRdb analysed the immunoSEQ multiplex PCR reads with MiXCR anew, one entry per CDR3 protein. The profile covers some 450,000 distinct CDR3 sequences, with approximately 85% appearing a single time and more than 0.09% taken by the ten largest. Only a few counts were recorded for this clonotype. The T cells that were sequenced for TCR beta were CD8+ and CD4+ cells from blood. Control patients had untreated stable or active relapsing-remitting multiple sclerosis by revised McDonald criteria. Both CD4+ and CD8+ T cells were negatively isolated, and TEMRA cells underwent FACS enrichment. Trimming stripped 7 bases from V and 0 bases from J, with 13 bases between. Germline V gives CDR1 MNHNS, CDR2 SASEGT. This CDR3 is 15 amino acids long.

The sample comprised CD8+ T cells from PBMCs. The chain links TRBV6-1 to TRBJ2-1, with D unresolved. This receptor was identified in a human donor with multiple sclerosis. This CDR3 is CASTSGVSSYNEQFF. As DNA, the CDR3 is TGTGCCAGCACTAGTGGAGTTAGCTCCTACAATGAGCAGTTCTTC.